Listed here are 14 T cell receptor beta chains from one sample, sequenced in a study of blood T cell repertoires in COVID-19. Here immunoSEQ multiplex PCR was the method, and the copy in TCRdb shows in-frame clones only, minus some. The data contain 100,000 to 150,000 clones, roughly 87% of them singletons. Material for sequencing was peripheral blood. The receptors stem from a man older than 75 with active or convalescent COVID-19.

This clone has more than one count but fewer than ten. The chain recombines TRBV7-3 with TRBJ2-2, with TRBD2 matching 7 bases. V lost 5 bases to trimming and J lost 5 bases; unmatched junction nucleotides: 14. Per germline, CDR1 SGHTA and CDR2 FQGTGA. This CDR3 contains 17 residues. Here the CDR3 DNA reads TGTGCCAGCAGCCCCGTTTACGCGGGGGTAAGGACCGGGGAGCTGTTTTTT. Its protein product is CASSPVYAGVRTGELFF.

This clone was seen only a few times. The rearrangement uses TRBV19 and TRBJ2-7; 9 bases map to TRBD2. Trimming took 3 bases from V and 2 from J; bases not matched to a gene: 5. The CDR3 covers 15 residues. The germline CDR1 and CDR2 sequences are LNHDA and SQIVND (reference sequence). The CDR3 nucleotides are TGTGCCAGTAGTATTGTCGGCGGGAGGGCCTACGAGCAGTACTTC. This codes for CASSIVGGRAYEQYF.

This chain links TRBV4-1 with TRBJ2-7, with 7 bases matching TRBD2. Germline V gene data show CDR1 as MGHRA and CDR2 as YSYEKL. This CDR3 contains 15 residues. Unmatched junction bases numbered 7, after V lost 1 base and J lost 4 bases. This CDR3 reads CASSQGGRGSYEQYF. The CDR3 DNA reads TGCGCCAGCAGCCAAGGTGGGAGGGGTTCGTACGAGCAGTACTTC.

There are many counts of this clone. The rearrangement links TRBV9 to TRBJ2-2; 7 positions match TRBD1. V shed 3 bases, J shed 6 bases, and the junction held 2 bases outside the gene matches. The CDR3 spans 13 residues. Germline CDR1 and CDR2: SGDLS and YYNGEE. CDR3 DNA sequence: TGTGCCAGCAGCGCCCAGGGGGCCGGGGAGCTGTTTTTT. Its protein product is CASSAQGAGELFF.

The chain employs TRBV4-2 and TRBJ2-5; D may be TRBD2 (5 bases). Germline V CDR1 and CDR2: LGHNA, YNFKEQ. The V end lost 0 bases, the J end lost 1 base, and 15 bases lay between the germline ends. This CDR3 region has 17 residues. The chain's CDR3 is CASSQEGGRNLQETQYF. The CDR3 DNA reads TGTGCCAGCAGCCAAGAAGGAGGCAGGAACCTCCAAGAGACCCAGTACTTC.

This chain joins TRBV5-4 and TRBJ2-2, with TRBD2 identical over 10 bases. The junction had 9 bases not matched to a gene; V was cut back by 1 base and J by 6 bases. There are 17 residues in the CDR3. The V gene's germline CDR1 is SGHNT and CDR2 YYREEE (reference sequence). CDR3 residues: CASSLSIELAGSGELFF. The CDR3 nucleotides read TGTGCCAGCAGCTTGTCTATAGAACTAGCGGGATCCGGGGAGCTGTTTTTT.

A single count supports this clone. CDR3 sequence (DNA): TGCAGCGTTGAAGATGGGCTAGCGGGGGCCATTGGCGGTGAGCAGTTCTTC. This translates into CSVEDGLAGAIGGEQFF. V gene TRBV29-1 combines with J gene TRBJ2-1; TRBD2 aligns across 10 bases. The germline V gene encodes CDR1 SQVTM and CDR2 ANQGSEA. The CDR3 has 17 residues. The junction had 14 bases not matched to a gene; V was cut back by 0 bases and J by 9 bases.

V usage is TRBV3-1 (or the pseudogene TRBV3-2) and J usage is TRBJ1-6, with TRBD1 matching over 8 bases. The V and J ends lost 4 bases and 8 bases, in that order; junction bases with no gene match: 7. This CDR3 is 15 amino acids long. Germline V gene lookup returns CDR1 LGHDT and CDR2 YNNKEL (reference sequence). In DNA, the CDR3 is TGTGCCAGCAGCCGCGACGGACAGGGAGATTCACCCCTCCACTTT. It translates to CASSRDGQGDSPLHF.

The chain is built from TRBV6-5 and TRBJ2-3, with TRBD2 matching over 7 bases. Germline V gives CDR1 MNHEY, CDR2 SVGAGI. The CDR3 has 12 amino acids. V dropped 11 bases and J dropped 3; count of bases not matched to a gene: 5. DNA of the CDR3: TGTGCCGCCGGGAGGAGTACAGATACGCAGTATTTT. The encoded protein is CAAGRSTDTQYF.

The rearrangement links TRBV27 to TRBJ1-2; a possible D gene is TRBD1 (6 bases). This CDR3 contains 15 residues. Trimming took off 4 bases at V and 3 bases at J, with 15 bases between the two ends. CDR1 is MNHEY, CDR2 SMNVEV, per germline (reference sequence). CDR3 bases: TGTGCCAGCAGTTCCATTGACAGGTTGGACTATGGCTACACCTTC. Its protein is CASSSIDRLDYGYTF.

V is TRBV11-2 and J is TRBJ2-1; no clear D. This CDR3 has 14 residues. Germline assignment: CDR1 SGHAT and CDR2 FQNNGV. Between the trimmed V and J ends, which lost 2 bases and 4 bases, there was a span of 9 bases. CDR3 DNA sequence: TGTGCCAGCAGCTTATCAGGTGGATACAATGAGCAGTTCTTC. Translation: CASSLSGGYNEQFF.

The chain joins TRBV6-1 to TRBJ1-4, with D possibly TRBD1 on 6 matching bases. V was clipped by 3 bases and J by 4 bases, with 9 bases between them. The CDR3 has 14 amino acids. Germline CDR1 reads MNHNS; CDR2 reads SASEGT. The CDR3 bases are TGTGCCAGCAGTGAGGACAGCCTTAATGAAAAACTGTTTTTT. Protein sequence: CASSEDSLNEKLFF.

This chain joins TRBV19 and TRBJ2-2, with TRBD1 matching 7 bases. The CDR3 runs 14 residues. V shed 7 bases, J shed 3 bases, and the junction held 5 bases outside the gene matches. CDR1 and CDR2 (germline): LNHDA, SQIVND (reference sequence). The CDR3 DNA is TGTGCCAGTATTAACAGGGGTTACACCGGGGAGCTGTTTTTT. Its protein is CASINRGYTGELFF.

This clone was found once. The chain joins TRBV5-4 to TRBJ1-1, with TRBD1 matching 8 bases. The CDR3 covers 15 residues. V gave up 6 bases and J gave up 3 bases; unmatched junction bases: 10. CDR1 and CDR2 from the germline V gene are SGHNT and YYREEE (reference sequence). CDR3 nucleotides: TGTGCCAGCAAGAGACAGGGGAACGACCACACTGAAGCTTTCTTT. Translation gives CASKRQGNDHTEAFF.